These 25 T cell receptor beta chains were sequenced from one sample in a study of cytomegalovirus exposure and HLA in healthy donors. The study ran its PCR with 60 Vbeta and 13 Jbeta primers. Clones were sequenced by immunoSEQ multiplex PCR, and TCRdb holds only the in-frame ones, with some missing. The repertoire holds a few hundred thousand clones, with roughly 81% as singletons. Material for sequencing was PBMCs. The source of these receptors is a woman between 40 and 50 years old in good health and CMV-seropositive.

The genes are TRBV5-4 and TRBJ2-7; 8 bases map to TRBD2. V was clipped by 4 bases and J by 3 bases; unmatched bases: 12. This CDR3 is 16 amino acids long. Germline V gene lookup returns CDR1 SGHNT and CDR2 YYREEE (reference sequence). CDR3 DNA sequence: TGTGCCAGCAGCGACGGTGGACTAGCTTCGTTCTACGAGCAGTACTTC. This gives the protein CASSDGGLASFYEQYF. The full variable domain, its missing parts supplied by reference TRBV5-4 and TRBJ2-7, is ETGVTQSPTHLIKTRGQQVTLRCSSQSGHNTVSWYQQALGQGPQFIFQYYREEENGRGNFPPRFSGLQFPNYSSELNVNALELDDSALYLCASSDGGLASFYEQYFGPGTRLTVT.

The CDR3 nucleotides read TGTGCCAGCAGCCTAGACGGAAACCTGAAAGAGCAGTTCTTC. It encodes CASSLDGNLKEQFF. The genes are TRBV6-1 and TRBJ2-1; D is unclear. V dropped 6 bases and J dropped 10 bases, with 19 bases sitting between them. Looked up from germline, CDR1 is MNHNS and CDR2 is SASEGT. The length of the CDR3 is 14 residues.

The gene calls are TRBV6-5 and TRBJ1-1, with D tentatively TRBD1 (5 bases). CDR1 MNHEY and CDR2 SVGAGI come from the germline V gene. Trimming pared 5 bases from V and 3 bases from J, leaving 13 bases between. The CDR3 consists of 14 residues. The CDR3 DNA reads TGTGCCAGCAGTCGGTACAGGCAGGACACTGAAGCTTTCTTT. Translated: CASSRYRQDTEAFF.

This rearrangement joins TRBV5-1 to TRBJ2-1, with D tentatively TRBD1 (5 bases). The germline V gene encodes CDR1 SGHRS and CDR2 YFSETQ. V was trimmed by 1 base and J by 1 base, leaving 9 bases between them. The CDR3 contains 15 residues. The CDR3 sequence: CASSLTGNSYNEQFF. The CDR3 nucleotides read TGCGCCAGCAGCTTGACAGGAAATTCCTACAATGAGCAGTTCTTC.

This clone turned up a few times. This chain uses TRBV5-8 with TRBJ2-3; D might be TRBD2 (6 bases). This CDR3 spans 14 amino acids. V gave up 2 bases and J gave up 2 bases, with 9 bases separating them. CDR1 and CDR2 (germline): SGHTS, YDEGEE. The CDR3 is CASSFGLPTDTQYF. CDR3 nucleotides: TGTGCCAGCAGCTTTGGACTACCCACAGATACGCAGTATTTT.

This chain uses TRBV25-1 with TRBJ2-7; tentative D call: TRBD2 (5 bases). Trimming removed 7 bases from V and 2 bases from J, with 9 bases in between. The CDR3 runs to 12 residues. Germline-derived CDR1 and CDR2 are MGHDK and SYGVNS. CDR3 amino acids: CASTGNPYEQYF. DNA of the CDR3: TGTGCCAGCACCGGGAACCCCTACGAGCAGTACTTC.

V is TRBV9 and J is TRBJ1-2; D not certain. V was clipped by 4 bases and J by 4 bases, with 11 bases between them. CDR1 SGDLS and CDR2 YYNGEE come from the germline V gene. CDR3 length equals 13 residues. The CDR3 spells CASSSQLPYGYTF. CDR3 bases: TGTGCCAGCAGCTCTCAACTACCCTATGGCTACACCTTC.

This clone was recorded once. The rearrangement uses TRBV4-1 and TRBJ2-3; possibly TRBD1 for D (6 bases). The CDR3 sequence is 14 residues long. CDR1 is MGHRA, CDR2 YSYEKL, per germline. With 6 bases removed from V and 1 base from J, the gap between germline ends came to 11 bases. The CDR3 protein is CASRWDTRTDTQYF. The CDR3 bases are TGCGCCAGCAGGTGGGACACCCGCACAGATACGCAGTATTTT.

This clone was counted a single time. The chain couples TRBV6-1 to TRBJ2-1; TRBD2 is a possible D gene (5 bases). Germline-derived CDR1 and CDR2 are MNHNS and SASEGT. This CDR3 is built from 13 residues. V lost 6 bases to trimming and J lost 0 bases, with 6 bases between them. For the CDR3, the DNA is TGTGCCAGCAGCGGAGGCTCCTACAATGAGCAGTTCTTC. Encoded protein: CASSGGSYNEQFF.

This clone was picked up one time. The chain links TRBV6-1 to TRBJ2-7; 8 bases fit TRBD1. The CDR3 has 16 amino acids. Germline CDR1 reads MNHNS; CDR2 reads SASEGT. With V trimmed by 2 bases and J by 2 bases, 8 bases remained unmatched. CDR3 in amino acids: CASSERRGTGTYEQYF. The CDR3 region has the DNA TGTGCCAGCAGTGAAAGGCGTGGGACAGGAACCTACGAGCAGTACTTC.

This chain joins TRBV5-1 and TRBJ2-5; 9 nucleotides line up with TRBD1. The J segment lost 1 base and the V segment lost 2 bases, leaving 3 bases of the junction unmatched. This CDR3 has 15 residues. Germline assignment: CDR1 SGHRS and CDR2 YFSETQ. This chain's CDR3 is CASSFTTGGQETQYF. CDR3 coding DNA: TGCGCCAGCAGCTTTACGACAGGGGGCCAAGAGACCCAGTACTTC. Looking up the rest from reference TRBV5-1 and TRBJ2-5 gives the full variable domain: KAGVTQTPRYLIKTRGQQVTLSCSPISGHRSVSWYQQTPGQGLQFLFEYFSETQRNKGNFPGRFSGRQFSNSRSEMNVSTLELGDSALYLCASSFTTGGQETQYFGPGTRLLVL.

The chain combines TRBV21-1 with TRBJ2-2; the table calls TRBD2, which could not be checked here. TRBV21-1 has pseudogene status. The CDR3 sequence is 13 residues long. The CDR3 region has the DNA TGTGCCAGCAGAAGCTTCAACACCGGGGAGCTGTTTTTT. It is translated as CASRSFNTGELFF.

The rearrangement links TRBV4-1 to TRBJ2-7; D gene unclear. Germline CDR1 MGHRA, CDR2 YSYEKL. This CDR3 comprises 15 residues. The V end was cut by 1 base, the J end by 3 bases, with 13 bases between. CDR3: CASSQGRIERYEQYF. CDR3 bases: TGCGCCAGCAGCCAAGGGCGGATCGAACGCTACGAGCAGTACTTC.

The chain links TRBV5-1 to TRBJ2-3, with D uncertain. Germline V gene sequence: CDR1 SGHRS, CDR2 YFSETQ. CDR3 length equals 14 residues. Trimming cost V 7 bases and J 3 bases, with 15 bases left between them. Here the CDR3 reads CASRVTAVTDTQYF. The CDR3 bases are TGCGCCAGCCGCGTAACGGCGGTAACAGATACGCAGTATTTT.

This clone was counted a few times. The rearrangement links TRBV20-1 to TRBJ1-1; D is undetermined. The V gene's germline CDR1 is DFQATT and CDR2 SNEGSKA (reference sequence). V lost 3 bases and J lost 6, with 5 bases in between. The CDR3 contains 10 residues. The CDR3 region is CSASIAEAFF. The CDR3 nucleotides are TGCAGTGCTAGTATCGCTGAAGCTTTCTTT.

The chain is built from TRBV19 and TRBJ2-5, with 10 bases lining up with TRBD2. The trim removed 8 bases at V and 5 bases at J, leaving 11 bases unmatched. The length of the CDR3 is 15 residues. Germline V gene lookup returns CDR1 LNHDA and CDR2 SQIVND (reference sequence). In DNA, the CDR3 is TGTGCCAGTGGGCTTTCGGGACTAGCGATGGAGACCCAGTACTTC. Protein: CASGLSGLAMETQYF.

This clone was counted once. The chain is built from TRBV7-3 and TRBJ2-7, with 14 nucleotides matching TRBD2. Per the germline V gene, CDR1 is SGHTA and CDR2 is FQGTGA. The CDR3 covers 18 residues. J was trimmed by 11 bases and V by 2 bases; bases with no gene match: 17. As DNA, the CDR3 is TGTGCCAGCAGCTTAGACCGTTGGACTAGCGGGAGGTCCCACCAGGAGTACTTC. It codes for CASSLDRWTSGRSHQEYF.

V and J are TRBV11-2 and TRBJ2-5; weak D call: TRBD2 (6 bases). This CDR3 has 14 residues. Trimming cost V 5 bases and J 3 bases, with 13 bases left between them. The germline V gene has CDR1 SGHAT and CDR2 FQNNGV. CDR3 bases: TGTGCCAGCAGCCCTATTGGAGGGAAAGAGACCCAGTACTTC. This codes for CASSPIGGKETQYF. Variable domain in full (rest from reference TRBV11-2 and TRBJ2-5): EAGVAQSPRYKIIEKRQSVAFWCNPISGHATLYWYQQILGQGPKLLIQFQNNGVVDDSQLPKDRFSAERLKGVDSTLKIQPAKLEDSAVYLCASSPIGGKETQYFGPGTRLLVL.

This clone appeared once. The V and J genes are TRBV19 and TRBJ2-7, with TRBD2 as a possible D gene (6 bases). The V end was cut by 2 bases, the J end by 0 bases, with 11 bases between. The CDR3 sequence is 15 residues long. Germline-derived CDR1 and CDR2 are LNHDA and SQIVND (reference sequence). The CDR3 region is CASSIPAGSSYEQYF. CDR3 nucleotides: TGTGCCAGTAGTATACCTGCGGGGAGCTCCTACGAGCAGTACTTC.

V usage is TRBV5-4 and J usage is TRBJ2-2; D unresolved. The CDR3 runs 12 residues. Germline CDR1 is SGHNT and CDR2 is YYREEE (reference sequence). The ends were cut back, 0 bases at V and 7 bases at J, with 4 bases in the middle. The CDR3 region is CASSLGHGELFF. DNA of the CDR3: TGTGCCAGCAGCTTGGGGCACGGGGAGCTGTTTTTT.

Only one count was recorded for this clone. The CDR3 DNA follows: TGTGCCAGCAGCTTAGCGCTAGCGGGAGGTAACAATGAGCAGTTCTTC. Encoded protein: CASSLALAGGNNEQFF. J is TRBJ2-1 and V is TRBV7-2, with 11 bases fitting TRBD2. Trimming removed 0 bases from V and 5 bases from J; junction bases left unmatched: 3. The CDR3 consists of 16 residues. Germline V gene sequence: CDR1 SGHTA, CDR2 FQGNSA.

This clone was seen a few times. The chain combines TRBV28 with TRBJ1-2; tentatively, D is TRBD1 (5 bases). The germline V and J ends were trimmed by 7 bases and 8 bases, with 14 bases remaining between them. This CDR3 contains 12 residues. CDR1 and CDR2 from the germline V gene are MDHEN and SYDVKM. The CDR3 here is CASKAGSRGYTF. CDR3 sequence (DNA): TGTGCCAGCAAGGCAGGGTCGAGGGGCTACACCTTC.

This clone was recorded a few times. The chain has TRBV5-1 and TRBJ2-4, with 10 bases aligning to TRBD1. Germline V gives CDR1 SGHRS, CDR2 YFSETQ. The CDR3 runs to 14 residues. V was pared by 4 bases and J by 8 bases, with 6 bases of the junction left unmatched. CDR3 sequence (DNA): TGCGCCAGCAGCCCCCGGGACAGGGGTGACATTCAGTACTTC. Its translation is CASSPRDRGDIQYF.

V and J are TRBV19 and TRBJ2-3; 7 positions match TRBD2. The germline V gene has CDR1 LNHDA and CDR2 SQIVND (reference sequence). This CDR3 has 13 amino acids. J was trimmed by 1 base and V by 10 bases; bases with no gene match: 5. The CDR3: CATRAGGTDTQYF. The CDR3 region has the DNA TGTGCCACCCGGGCGGGAGGCACAGATACGCAGTATTTT.

The rearrangement joins TRBV6-5 to TRBJ1-3; no clear D gene. The CDR3 runs 13 residues. Germline values: CDR1 MNHEY, CDR2 SVGAGI. The V end lost 8 bases, the J end lost 4 bases, and 12 bases lay between the germline ends. The DNA for the CDR3 is TGTGCCAGCTCCAGGACTCGGGGAAACACCATATATTTT. Residues: CASSRTRGNTIYF.